The 15 T cell receptor beta chains given below trace back to one sample, sequenced in a study of control samples from healthy donors and cancer patients. TCRdb's table, derived via immunoSEQ multiplex PCR, lists solely in-frame clones and lacks some. This table has about 15,000 clones, about 89% appearing once. The sample taken for sequencing was PBMCs. The receptors derive from a man in his 60s with head and neck cancer.

DNA for the CDR3: TGTGCCAGCAGCCCGGGGGGGAACTCTGGAAACACCATATATTTT. Its translation: CASSPGGNSGNTIYF. The V gene is TRBV7-9, the J gene TRBJ1-3; D perhaps matches TRBD1 (5 bases). There are 15 residues in the CDR3. Germline loops: CDR1 SEHNR, CDR2 FQNEAQ (reference sequence). Trimming took off 5 bases at V and 0 bases at J, with 11 bases between the two ends.

The rearrangement uses TRBV2 and TRBJ2-7; 7 nucleotides line up with TRBD1. Germline CDR1 is SNHLY and CDR2 is FYNNEI. V lost 8 bases to trimming and J lost 1 base; unmatched junction nucleotides: 8. The CDR3 runs to 14 residues. For the CDR3, the DNA is TGTGCCAGCGAGAACGGACAGGCTTCCTACGAGCAGTACTTC. Its translation is CASENGQASYEQYF.

The genes are TRBV6-5 and TRBJ2-5, with D perhaps matching TRBD2 (7 bases). Germline CDR1 MNHEY, CDR2 SVGAGI. The V end lost 2 bases, the J end lost 3 bases, and 10 bases lay between the germline ends. The CDR3 is 14 residues long. This CDR3 is CASSYRGAEETQYF. The DNA for the CDR3 is TGTGCCAGCAGTTACCGGGGGGCGGAAGAGACCCAGTACTTC.

This chain joins TRBV19 and TRBJ2-7; TRBD1 matches 8 bases. The CDR3 sequence is 14 residues long. Looked up from germline, CDR1 is LNHDA and CDR2 is SQIVND (reference sequence). V gave up 5 bases and J gave up 3 bases; unmatched junction bases: 6. CDR3 in amino acids: CASSLQGDLYEQYF. The DNA for the CDR3 is TGTGCCAGTAGTTTACAGGGGGATCTCTACGAGCAGTACTTC.

CDR3 coding DNA: TGTGCCATCTCTACTGGGCAGAACTATGGCTACACCTTC. Translation: CAISTGQNYGYTF. The J gene is TRBJ1-2, the V gene TRBV10-3; D ambiguous. The V end lost 8 bases, the J end lost 2 bases, and 12 bases lay between the germline ends. The CDR3 loop spans 13 amino acids. The germline V gene has CDR1 ENHRY and CDR2 SYGVKD.

The rearrangement links TRBV29-1 to TRBJ1-2; TRBD1 is a possible D gene (5 bases). Trimming left V 7 bases short and J 3 bases short, with 12 bases between. Germline V gene sequence: CDR1 SQVTM, CDR2 ANQGSEA. The CDR3 extends over 12 amino acids. The CDR3 spells CSARTSDYGYTF. For the CDR3, the DNA is TGCAGCGCAAGGACAAGCGACTATGGCTACACCTTC.

This clone was seen a few times. The rearrangement links TRBV7-3 to TRBJ1-5, with D uncertain. Trimming removed 9 bases from V and 0 bases from J, with 9 bases in between. The length of the CDR3 is 13 residues. The germline V gene has CDR1 SGHTA and CDR2 FQGTGA. CDR3 coding DNA: TGTGCCAGTGCGAAAGGTAGCAATCAGCCCCAGCATTTT. Translated: CASAKGSNQPQHF.

The CDR3 nucleotides are TGTGCCAGCACCTTACCCCCCCCCAATCAGCCCCAGCATTTT. Protein: CASTLPPPNQPQHF. The J gene is TRBJ1-5, the V gene TRBV9; D call uncertain. V lost 6 bases and J 3 bases, leaving 13 bases between the germline ends. The V gene's germline CDR1 is SGDLS and CDR2 YYNGEE. The CDR3 has 14 residues. The entire variable domain, with the rest obtained from reference TRBV9 and TRBJ1-5, is as follows: DSGVTQTPKHLITATGQRVTLRCSPRSGDLSVYWYQQSLDQGLQFLIQYYNGEERAKGNILERFSAQQFPDLHSELNLSSLELGDSALYFCASTLPPPNQPQHFGDGTRLSIL.

This sequence joins TRBV2 and TRBJ1-5; D not resolved. Germline loops: CDR1 SNHLY, CDR2 FYNNEI. V lost 3 bases and J lost 4, with 13 bases in between. The CDR3 is 15 amino acids. CDR3 sequence: CASSDPGRVNQPQHF. The CDR3 region has the DNA TGTGCCAGCAGTGACCCTGGACGGGTTAATCAGCCCCAGCATTTT.

The chain joins TRBV2 to TRBJ1-3; tentatively, D is TRBD1 (6 bases). With 5 bases removed from V and 3 bases from J, the gap between germline ends came to 14 bases. The CDR3 totals 15 residues. Germline V gene lookup returns CDR1 SNHLY and CDR2 FYNNEI. The CDR3, as DNA: TGTGCCAGCAGTCCACAGGGTTCCTTTGGAAACACCATATATTTT. Protein sequence: CASSPQGSFGNTIYF.

The chain recombines TRBV5-4 with TRBJ1-2; TRBD1 agrees at 8 bases. The CDR3 is made up of 13 amino acids. Germline values: CDR1 SGHNT, CDR2 YYREEE (reference sequence). J gave up 8 bases and V 4 bases, and 7 bases lay outside the gene matches. The CDR3 region has the DNA TGTGCCAGCAGCCGGACAGGGTTAGACGGCTACACCTTC. It encodes CASSRTGLDGYTF.

This rearrangement joins TRBV5-1 to TRBJ2-1, with 7 bases aligning to TRBD1. Germline CDR1 SGHRS, CDR2 YFSETQ. V gave up 0 bases and J gave up 4 bases; unmatched junction bases: 4. This CDR3 contains 15 residues. The CDR3 sequence: CASSLGTGQYNEQFF. The CDR3 DNA reads as TGCGCCAGCAGCTTGGGGACAGGTCAATACAATGAGCAGTTCTTC.

The chain employs TRBV6-2 or TRBV6-3 and TRBJ2-7; no clear D gene. Germline V CDR1 and CDR2: MNHEY, SVGEGT. The CDR3 is 14 amino acids. V lost 1 base, J lost 8 bases, and 15 bases lay in between. The DNA of the CDR3 is TGTGCCAGCAGTTACTGGTACGGACCCGCTCAGCAGTACTTC. It yields the protein CASSYWYGPAQQYF.

The chain is built from TRBV12-3 or TRBV12-4 and TRBJ2-1; TRBD1 is a possible D gene (5 bases). The CDR3 is made up of 13 amino acids. Between the trimmed V and J ends, which lost 3 bases and 6 bases, there was a span of 9 bases. DNA of the CDR3: TGTGCCAGCAGTTTGGGGCAGGGCAATGAGCAGTTCTTC. Its protein is CASSLGQGNEQFF.

The V and J genes are TRBV6-2 or TRBV6-3 and TRBJ1-6; D is unresolved. V was shortened by 6 bases and J by 7 bases, with 13 bases between the two germline ends. The CDR3 runs to 14 residues. The germline CDR1 and CDR2 sequences are MNHEY and SVGEGT. This CDR3 reads CASSRPSVNSPLHF. CDR3 DNA sequence: TGTGCCAGCAGCCGCCCCTCCGTCAATTCACCCCTCCACTTT.